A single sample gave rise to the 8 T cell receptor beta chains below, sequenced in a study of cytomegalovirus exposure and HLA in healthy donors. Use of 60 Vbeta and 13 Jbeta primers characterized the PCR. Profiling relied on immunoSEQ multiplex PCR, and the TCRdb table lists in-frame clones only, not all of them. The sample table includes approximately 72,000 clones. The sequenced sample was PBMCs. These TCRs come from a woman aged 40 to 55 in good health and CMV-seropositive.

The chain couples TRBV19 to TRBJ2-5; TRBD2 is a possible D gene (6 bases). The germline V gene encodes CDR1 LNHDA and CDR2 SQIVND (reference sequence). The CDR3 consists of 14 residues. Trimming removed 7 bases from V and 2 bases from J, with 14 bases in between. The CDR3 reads CASNGGAQQETQYF. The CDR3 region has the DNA TGTGCCAGTAATGGCGGGGCACAACAAGAGACCCAGTACTTC.

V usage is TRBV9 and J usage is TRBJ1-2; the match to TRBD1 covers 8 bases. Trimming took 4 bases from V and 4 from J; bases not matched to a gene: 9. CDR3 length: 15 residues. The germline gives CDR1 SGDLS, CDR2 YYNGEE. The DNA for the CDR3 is TGTGCCAGCAGCCCCTGGGACAGGTCAGTCTATGGCTACACCTTC. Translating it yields CASSPWDRSVYGYTF.

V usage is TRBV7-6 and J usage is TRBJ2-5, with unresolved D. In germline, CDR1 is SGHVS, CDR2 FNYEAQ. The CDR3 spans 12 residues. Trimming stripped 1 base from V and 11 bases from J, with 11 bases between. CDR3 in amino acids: CASSLGTPTQYF. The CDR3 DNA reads TGTGCCAGCAGCTTAGGTACGCCTACGCAGTACTTC.

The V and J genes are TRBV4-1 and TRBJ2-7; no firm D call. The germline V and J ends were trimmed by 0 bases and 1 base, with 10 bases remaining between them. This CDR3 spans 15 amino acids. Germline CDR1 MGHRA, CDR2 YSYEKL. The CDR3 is CASSQDIGVSYEQYF. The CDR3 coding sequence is TGCGCCAGCAGCCAAGATATTGGAGTTTCCTACGAGCAGTACTTC.

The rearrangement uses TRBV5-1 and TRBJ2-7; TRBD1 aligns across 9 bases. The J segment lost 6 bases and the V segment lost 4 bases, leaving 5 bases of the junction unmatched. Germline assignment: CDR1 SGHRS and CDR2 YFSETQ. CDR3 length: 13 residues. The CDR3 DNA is TGCGCCAGCAGCGTGGACAGGGGTGTCGAGCAGTACTTC. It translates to CASSVDRGVEQYF.

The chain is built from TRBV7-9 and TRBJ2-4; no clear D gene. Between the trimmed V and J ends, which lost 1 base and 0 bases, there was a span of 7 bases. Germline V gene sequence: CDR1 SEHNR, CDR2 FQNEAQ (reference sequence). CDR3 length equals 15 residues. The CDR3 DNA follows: TGTGCCAGCAGCTTAGAACAGCTAGCCAAAAACATTCAGTACTTC. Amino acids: CASSLEQLAKNIQYF.

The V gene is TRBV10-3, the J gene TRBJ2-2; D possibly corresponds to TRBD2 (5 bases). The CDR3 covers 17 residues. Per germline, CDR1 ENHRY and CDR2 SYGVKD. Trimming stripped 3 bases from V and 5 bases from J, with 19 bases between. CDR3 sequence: CAISDSYNLGRTGELFF. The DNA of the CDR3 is TGTGCCATCAGTGATTCCTACAACCTGGGGAGAACCGGGGAGCTGTTTTTT.

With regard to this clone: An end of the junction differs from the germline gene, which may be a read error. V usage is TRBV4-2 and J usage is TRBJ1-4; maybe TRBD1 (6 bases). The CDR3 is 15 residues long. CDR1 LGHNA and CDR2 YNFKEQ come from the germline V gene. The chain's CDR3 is CASSQGGTTNEKLFF. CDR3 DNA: TGTGCCAGCAGCCAAGGTGGGACAACGAATGAAAAACTGTTTTTT.